Listed here is a single TCR beta chain. Antigen: not known. This entry is derived from a study of T cell responses to AZD1222 COVID-19 vaccine. Study summary: Pooling covered second doses at about 4 or about 12 weeks. Whole-study results and caveats: Regions left unmutated in variants are reportedly the target of nearly half of spike-specific TCRs. Sampling that yielded the repertoires occurred only after the peak T cell response.

Using immunoSEQ multiplex PCR, the repertoire was profiled, and TCRdb retains in-frame clones only, with some absent. The profile covers 80,000 or so clones, with about 82% appearing a single time and 2.5% to 3% taken by the ten largest. In germline, CDR1 is LGHNA, CDR2 YSLEER. This CDR3 has 15 residues. Unmatched junction bases numbered 7, after V lost 3 bases and J lost 8 bases. The receptor comes from an adult in good health. J is TRBJ1-4 and V is TRBV4-3, with 9 bases fitting TRBD1. Sequencing used peripheral blood, obtained on day 0 of AZD1222 vaccination. CDR3 nucleotides: TGCGCCAGCAGCCAGGAGACAGGGGGAGGAGAAAAACTGTTTTTT. This translates into CASSQETGGGEKLFF.